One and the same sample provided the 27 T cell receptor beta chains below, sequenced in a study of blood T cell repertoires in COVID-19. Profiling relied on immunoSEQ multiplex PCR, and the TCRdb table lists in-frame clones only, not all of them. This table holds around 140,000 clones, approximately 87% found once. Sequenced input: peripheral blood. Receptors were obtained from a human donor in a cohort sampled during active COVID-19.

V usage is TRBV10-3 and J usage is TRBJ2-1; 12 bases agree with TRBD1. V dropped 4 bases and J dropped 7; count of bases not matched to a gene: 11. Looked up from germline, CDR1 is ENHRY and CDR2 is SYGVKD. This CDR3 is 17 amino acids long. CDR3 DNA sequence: TGTGCCATCAGTGTGAGCACCGGGACAGGGGGCTTAAATGAGCAGTTCTTC. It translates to CAISVSTGTGGLNEQFF.

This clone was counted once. CDR3 sequence (DNA): TGTGCCAGTAGTTCGGTCGGTGGGAACACTGAAGCTTTCTTT. This translates into CASSSVGGNTEAFF. J is TRBJ1-1 and V is TRBV19; D remains unclear. The germline gives CDR1 LNHDA, CDR2 SQIVND (reference sequence). V was trimmed by 5 bases and J by 1 base, leaving 11 bases between them. The CDR3 is 14 residues long.

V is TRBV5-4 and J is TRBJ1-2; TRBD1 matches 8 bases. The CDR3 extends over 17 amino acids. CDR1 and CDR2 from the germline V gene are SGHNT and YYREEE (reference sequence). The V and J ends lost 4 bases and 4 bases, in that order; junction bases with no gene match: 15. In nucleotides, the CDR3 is TGTGCCAGCAGCGTCATTTACAGGGGGAAGTCAACCTATGGCTACACCTTC. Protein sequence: CASSVIYRGKSTYGYTF.

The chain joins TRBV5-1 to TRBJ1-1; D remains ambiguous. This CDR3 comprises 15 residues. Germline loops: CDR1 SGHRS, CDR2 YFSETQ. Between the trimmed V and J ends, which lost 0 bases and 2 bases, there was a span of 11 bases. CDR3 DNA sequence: TGCGCCAGCAGCTTGGGAGGCGGGGAAAACACTGAAGCTTTCTTT. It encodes CASSLGGGENTEAFF. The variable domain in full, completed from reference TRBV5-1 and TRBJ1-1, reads KAGVTQTPRYLIKTRGQQVTLSCSPISGHRSVSWYQQTPGQGLQFLFEYFSETQRNKGNFPGRFSGRQFSNSRSEMNVSTLELGDSALYLCASSLGGGENTEAFFGQGTRLTVV.

The CDR3 coding sequence is TGTGCCAGCAGTAATCCCGGGACAGACTATGGCTACACCTTC. It specifies CASSNPGTDYGYTF. The chain employs TRBV2 and TRBJ1-2, with 7 bases identical to TRBD1. Trimming at V came to 5 bases and at J to 3 bases, leaving 6 bases not matched to a gene. CDR1 and CDR2 from the germline V gene are SNHLY and FYNNEI. There are 14 residues in the CDR3.

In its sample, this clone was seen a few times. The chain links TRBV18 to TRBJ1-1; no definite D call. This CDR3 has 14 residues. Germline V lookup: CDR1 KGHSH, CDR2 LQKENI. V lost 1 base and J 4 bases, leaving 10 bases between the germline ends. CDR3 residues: CASSPLAGSTEAFF. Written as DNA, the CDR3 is TGTGCCAGCTCACCACTCGCCGGGAGCACTGAAGCTTTCTTT.

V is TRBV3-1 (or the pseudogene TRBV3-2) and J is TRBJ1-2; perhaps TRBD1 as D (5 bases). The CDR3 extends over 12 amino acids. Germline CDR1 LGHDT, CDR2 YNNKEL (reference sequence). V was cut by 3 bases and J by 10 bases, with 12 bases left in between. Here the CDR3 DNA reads TGTGCCAGCAGCCACCTGGACACCTACTACACCTTC. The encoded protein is CASSHLDTYYTF.

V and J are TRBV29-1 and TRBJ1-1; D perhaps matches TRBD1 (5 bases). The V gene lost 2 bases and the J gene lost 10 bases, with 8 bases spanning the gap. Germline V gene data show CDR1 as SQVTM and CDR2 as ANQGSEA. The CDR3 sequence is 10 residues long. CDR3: CSVERRGAFF. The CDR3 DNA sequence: TGCAGCGTTGAAAGGAGGGGAGCTTTCTTT.

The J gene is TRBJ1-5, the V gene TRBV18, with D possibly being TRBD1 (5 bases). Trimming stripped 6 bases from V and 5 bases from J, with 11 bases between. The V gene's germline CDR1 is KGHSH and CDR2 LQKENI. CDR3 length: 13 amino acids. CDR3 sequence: CASSNLRDQPQHF. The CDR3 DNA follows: TGTGCCAGCTCGAATCTCAGGGATCAGCCCCAGCATTTT.

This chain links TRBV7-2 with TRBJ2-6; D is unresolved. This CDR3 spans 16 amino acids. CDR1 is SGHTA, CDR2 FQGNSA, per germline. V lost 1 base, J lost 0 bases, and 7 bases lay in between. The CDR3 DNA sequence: TGTGCCAGCAGCTTAGGAGGCAGCTCTGGGGCCAACGTCCTGACTTTC. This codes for CASSLGGSSGANVLTF. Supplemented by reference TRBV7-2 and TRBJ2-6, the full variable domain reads GAGVSQSPSNKVTEKGKDVELRCDPISGHTALYWYRQSLGQGLEFLIYFQGNSAPDKSGLPSDRFSAERTGGSVSTLTIQRTQQEDSAVYLCASSLGGSSGANVLTFGAGSRLTVL.

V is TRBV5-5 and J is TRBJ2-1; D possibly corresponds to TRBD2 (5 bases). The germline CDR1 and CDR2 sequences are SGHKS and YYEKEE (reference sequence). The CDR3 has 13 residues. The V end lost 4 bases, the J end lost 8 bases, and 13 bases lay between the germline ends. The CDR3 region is CASSTLEVDEQFF. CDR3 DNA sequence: TGTGCCAGCAGCACGTTGGAGGTCGATGAGCAGTTCTTC.

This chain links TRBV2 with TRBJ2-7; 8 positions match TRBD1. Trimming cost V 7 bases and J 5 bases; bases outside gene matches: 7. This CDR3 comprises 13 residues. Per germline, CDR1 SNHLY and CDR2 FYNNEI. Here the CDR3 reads CASIPDRDNEQYF. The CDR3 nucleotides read TGTGCCAGCATCCCGGACAGGGACAACGAGCAGTACTTC.

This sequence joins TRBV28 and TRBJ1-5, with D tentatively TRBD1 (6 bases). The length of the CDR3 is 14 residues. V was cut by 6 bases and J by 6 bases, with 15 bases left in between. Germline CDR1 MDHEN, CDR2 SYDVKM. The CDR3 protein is CASRLTNRAQPQHF. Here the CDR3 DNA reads TGTGCCAGCAGATTAACCAACAGGGCTCAGCCCCAGCATTTT.

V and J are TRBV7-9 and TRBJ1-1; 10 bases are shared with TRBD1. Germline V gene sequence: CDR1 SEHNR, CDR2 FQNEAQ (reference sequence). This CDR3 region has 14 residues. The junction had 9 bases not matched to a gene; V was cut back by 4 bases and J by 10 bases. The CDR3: CASSSPGQGNIAFF. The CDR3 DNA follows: TGTGCCAGCAGCTCCCCGGGACAGGGGAATATAGCTTTCTTT.

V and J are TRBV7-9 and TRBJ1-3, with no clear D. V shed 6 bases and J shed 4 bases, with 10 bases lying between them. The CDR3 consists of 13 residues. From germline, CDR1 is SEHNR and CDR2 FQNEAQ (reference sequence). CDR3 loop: CASRRAAGNTIYF. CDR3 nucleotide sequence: TGTGCCAGCAGGAGGGCAGCCGGAAACACCATATATTTT.

CDR3 coding DNA: TGTGCCAGCTCTTGGGGGGGACGGACAGATACGCAGTATTTT. Protein sequence: CASSWGGRTDTQYF. This chain joins TRBV2 and TRBJ2-3, with 7 bases fitting TRBD2. The germline gives CDR1 SNHLY, CDR2 FYNNEI. The CDR3 is made up of 14 amino acids. After removal of 8 bases from V and 3 bases from J, the junction contained 8 bases not matched to a gene. Supplemented by reference TRBV2 and TRBJ2-3, the full variable domain reads EPEVTQTPSHQVTQMGQEVILRCVPISNHLYFYWYRQILGQKVEFLVSFYNNEISEKSEIFDDQFSVERPDGSNFTLKIRSTKLEDSAMYFCASSWGGRTDTQYFGPGTRLTVL.

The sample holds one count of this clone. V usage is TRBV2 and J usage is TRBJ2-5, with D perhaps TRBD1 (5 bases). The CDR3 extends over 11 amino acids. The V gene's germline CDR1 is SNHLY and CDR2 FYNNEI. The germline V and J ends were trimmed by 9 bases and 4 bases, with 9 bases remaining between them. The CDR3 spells CARGAAETQYF. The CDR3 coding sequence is TGTGCCAGAGGGGCAGCAGAGACCCAGTACTTC.

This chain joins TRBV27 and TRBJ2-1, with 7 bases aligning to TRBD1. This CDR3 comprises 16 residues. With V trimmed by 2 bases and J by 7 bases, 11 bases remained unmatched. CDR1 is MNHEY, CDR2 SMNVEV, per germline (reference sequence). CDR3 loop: CASSLRRQGLGNEQFF. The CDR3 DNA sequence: TGTGCCAGCAGTTTACGAAGACAGGGTCTTGGGAATGAGCAGTTCTTC.

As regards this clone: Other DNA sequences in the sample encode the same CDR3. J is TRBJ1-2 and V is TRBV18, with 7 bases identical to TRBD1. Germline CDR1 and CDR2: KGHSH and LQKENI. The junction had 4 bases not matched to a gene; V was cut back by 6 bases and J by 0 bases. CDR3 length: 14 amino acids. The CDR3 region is CASSPGQANYGYTF. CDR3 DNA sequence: TGTGCCAGCTCGCCAGGACAGGCTAACTATGGCTACACCTTC.

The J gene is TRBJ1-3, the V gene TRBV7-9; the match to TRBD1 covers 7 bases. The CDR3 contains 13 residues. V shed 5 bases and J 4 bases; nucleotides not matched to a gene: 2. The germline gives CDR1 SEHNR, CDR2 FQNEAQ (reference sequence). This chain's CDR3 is CASSETGGNTIYF. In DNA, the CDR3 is TGTGCCAGCAGCGAGACAGGGGGAAACACCATATATTTT.

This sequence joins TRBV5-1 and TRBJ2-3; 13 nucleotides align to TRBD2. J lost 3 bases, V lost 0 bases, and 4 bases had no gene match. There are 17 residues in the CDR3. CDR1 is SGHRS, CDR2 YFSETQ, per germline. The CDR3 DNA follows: TGCGCCAGCAGCTTGGGACTAGCGGGGGGTGAGACAGATACGCAGTATTTT. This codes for CASSLGLAGGETDTQYF.

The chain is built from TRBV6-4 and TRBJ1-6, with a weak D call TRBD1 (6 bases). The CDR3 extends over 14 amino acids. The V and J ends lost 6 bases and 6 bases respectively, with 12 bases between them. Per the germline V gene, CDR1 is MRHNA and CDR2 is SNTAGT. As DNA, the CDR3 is TGTGCCAGCAGCCGGGACATCGGTAATTCACCCCTCCACTTT. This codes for CASSRDIGNSPLHF.

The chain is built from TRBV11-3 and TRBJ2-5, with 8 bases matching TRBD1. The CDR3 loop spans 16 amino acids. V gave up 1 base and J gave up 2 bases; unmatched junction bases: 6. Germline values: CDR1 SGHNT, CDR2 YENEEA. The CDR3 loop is CASSLARTGNQETQYF. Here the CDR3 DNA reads TGTGCCAGCAGCTTAGCCAGGACAGGGAATCAAGAGACCCAGTACTTC.

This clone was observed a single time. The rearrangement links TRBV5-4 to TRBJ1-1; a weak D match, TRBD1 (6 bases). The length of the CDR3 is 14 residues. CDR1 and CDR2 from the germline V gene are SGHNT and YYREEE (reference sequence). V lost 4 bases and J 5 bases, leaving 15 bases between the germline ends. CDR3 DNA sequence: TGTGCCAGCAGCCCCAGGCAGGGGATGACTGAAGCTTTCTTT. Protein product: CASSPRQGMTEAFF.

CDR3 sequence: CASSATDRTEAFF. CDR3 bases: TGTGCCAGCAGCGCAACGGACAGGACTGAAGCTTTCTTT. The chain employs TRBV5-6 and TRBJ1-1, with 7 bases aligning to TRBD1. This CDR3 spans 13 amino acids. Germline V gene data show CDR1 as SGHDT and CDR2 as YYEEEE. J lost 5 bases, V lost 4 bases, and 5 bases had no gene match. Drawing the rest from reference TRBV5-6 and TRBJ1-1, the complete variable domain is DAGVTQSPTHLIKTRGQQVTLRCSPKSGHDTVSWYQQALGQGPQFIFQYYEEEERQRGNFPDRFSGHQFPNYSSELNVNALLLGDSALYLCASSATDRTEAFFGQGTRLTVV.

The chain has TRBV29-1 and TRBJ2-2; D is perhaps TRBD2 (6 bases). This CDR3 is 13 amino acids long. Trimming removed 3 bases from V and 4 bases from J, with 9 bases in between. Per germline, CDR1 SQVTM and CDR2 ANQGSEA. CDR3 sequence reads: CSVEGAGTGELFF. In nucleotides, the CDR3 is TGCAGCGTTGAGGGAGCGGGCACCGGGGAGCTGTTTTTT.

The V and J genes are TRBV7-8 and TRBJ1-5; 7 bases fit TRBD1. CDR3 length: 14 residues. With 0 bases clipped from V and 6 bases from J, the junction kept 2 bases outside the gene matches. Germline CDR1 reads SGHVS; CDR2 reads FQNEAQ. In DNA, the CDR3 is TGTGCCAGCAGCTTAGCAGGGGGCCGTCAGCCCCAGCATTTT. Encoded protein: CASSLAGGRQPQHF.